What follows is one T cell receptor beta chain and its context. The antigen is not known. The data were taken from a study of OX40 agonist ivuxolimab in advanced cancers. Study at large: Given to patients was ivuxolimab, an agonistic anti-OX40 (CD134) antibody. The eligibility criteria allowed prior anti-PD-1, anti-PD-L1 or anti-CTLA-4 therapy, and around 40% had some. Subjects had a mean age of around 63 years, with a range of roughly 20 to 79; roughly 83% were male. Overall study results and limits: Fewer expanded clones were found on average in CD4+ than in CD8+ T cells.

Some clones are missing from TCRdb's copy, which holds only in-frame ones; the method was immunoSEQ multiplex PCR. The sample has 90,000 to 95,000 clones, 80% to 90% seen once; the top ten hold roughly 4%. Trimming took 5 bases from V and 4 from J, leaving 12 bases between them. This CDR3 is built from 14 residues. The V gene's germline CDR1 is SGHAT and CDR2 FQNNGV. The clonotype was recovered from an adult with an advanced solid tumor such as melanoma, head and neck, liver or kidney cancer. The J gene is TRBJ1-3, the V gene TRBV11-2; D uncertain. The sample was CD4+ or CD8+ T cells sorted from blood, taken in a trial of the OX40 agonist ivuxolimab. CDR3 DNA: TGTGCCAGCAGCGCCCCTCCCCCGGGAAACACCATATATTTT. Translated: CASSAPPPGNTIYF. Together with reference TRBV11-2 and TRBJ1-3, the CDR3 gives the full variable domain: EAGVAQSPRYKIIEKRQSVAFWCNPISGHATLYWYQQILGQGPKLLIQFQNNGVVDDSQLPKDRFSAERLKGVDSTLKIQPAKLEDSAVYLCASSAPPPGNTIYFGEGSWLTVV.